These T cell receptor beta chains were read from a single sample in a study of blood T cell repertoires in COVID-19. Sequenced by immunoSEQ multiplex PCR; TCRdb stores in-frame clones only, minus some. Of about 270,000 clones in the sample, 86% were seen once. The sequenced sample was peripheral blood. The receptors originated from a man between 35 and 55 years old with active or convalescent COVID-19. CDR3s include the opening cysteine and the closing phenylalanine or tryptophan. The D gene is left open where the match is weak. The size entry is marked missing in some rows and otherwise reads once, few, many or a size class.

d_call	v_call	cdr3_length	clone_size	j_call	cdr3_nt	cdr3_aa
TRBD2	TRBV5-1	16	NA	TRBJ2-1	TGCGCCAGCAGCTTGGCCGTAGGACTAGCGGGGTACGAGCAGTTCTTC	CASSLAVGLAGYEQFF
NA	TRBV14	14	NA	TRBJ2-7	TGTGCCAGCAGCCAAACTATGACAGAGGACGAGCAGTACTTC	CASSQTMTEDEQYF
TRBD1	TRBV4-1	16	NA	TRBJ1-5	TGCGCCAGCAGCCAGGAGAGACAGGGTAGCAATCAGCCCCAGCATTTT	CASSQERQGSNQPQHF
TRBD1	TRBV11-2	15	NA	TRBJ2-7	TGTGCCAGCAGCTTAGCGGGACAGTCGATCTACGAGCAGTACTTC	CASSLAGQSIYEQYF
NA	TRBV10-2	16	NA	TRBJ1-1	TGCGCCAGCAGTGAGCAACGGAGGCGATGGGTCACTGAAGCTTTCTTT	CASSEQRRRWVTEAFF
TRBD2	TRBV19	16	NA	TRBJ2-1	TGTGCCAGTAGTATAGAGGGCGGGAGCTTCCCCAATGAGCAGTTCTTC	CASSIEGGSFPNEQFF
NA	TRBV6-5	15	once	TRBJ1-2	TGTGCCAGCAGCCCCACGTTGATGGGCCCGAAGGGCTACACCTTC	CASSPTLMGPKGYTF
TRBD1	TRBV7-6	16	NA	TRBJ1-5	TGTGCCAGCAGCTTAGGGGTGGGGACAGGTAATCAGCCCCAGCATTTT	CASSLGVGTGNQPQHF
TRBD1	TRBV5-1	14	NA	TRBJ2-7	TGCGCCAGCAGCGCGGACAGGCCTAGCTACGAGCAGTACTTC	CASSADRPSYEQYF
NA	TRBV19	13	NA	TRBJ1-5	TGTGCCAGTAGTCGCGTTAGCAATCAGCCCCAGCATTTT	CASSRVSNQPQHF
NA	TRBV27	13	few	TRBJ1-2	TGTGCCAGCAGTTTACAGGGGCTGGATGGCTACACCTTC	CASSLQGLDGYTF
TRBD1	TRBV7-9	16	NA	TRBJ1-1	TGTGCCAGCAGCTCATTTGCCGGGACAGGGTTTACTGAAGCTTTCTTT	CASSSFAGTGFTEAFF
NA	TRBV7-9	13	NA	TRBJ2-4	TGTGCCAGCAGCGGGCTAGGACAGAACATTCAGTACTTC	CASSGLGQNIQYF
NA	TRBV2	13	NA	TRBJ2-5	TGTGCCAGCAGTGGGGCCAGAGAAGAGACCCAGTACTTC	CASSGAREETQYF
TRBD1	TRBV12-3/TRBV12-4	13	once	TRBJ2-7	TGTGCCCAACGAGGGACAGGGGTATACGAGCAGTACTTC	CAQRGTGVYEQYF
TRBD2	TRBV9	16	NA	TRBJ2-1	TGTGCCAGCAGCGTAGCTGGTCACCCGGGGGGGAATGAGCAGTTCTTC	CASSVAGHPGGNEQFF
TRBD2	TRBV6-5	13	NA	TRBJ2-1	TGTGCCAGCCAGACTAGCGGGCACAATGAGCAGTTCTTC	CASQTSGHNEQFF
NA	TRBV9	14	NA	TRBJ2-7	TGTGCCAGCAGCGCCCAAGCGACAGGCTACGAGCAGTACTTC	CASSAQATGYEQYF
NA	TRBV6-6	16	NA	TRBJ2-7	TGTGCCAGCAGTTACTCGTCGTTTGAGGGAAGGCTTAAGCAGTACTTC	CASSYSSFEGRLKQYF
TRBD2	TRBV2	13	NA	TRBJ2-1	TGTGCCAGCAGAGCGGGAGAGCTTAATGAGCAGTTCTTC	CASRAGELNEQFF
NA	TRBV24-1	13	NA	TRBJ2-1	TGTGCCACCAGTGATTTTCTCGGCAATGAGCAGTTCTTC	CATSDFLGNEQFF
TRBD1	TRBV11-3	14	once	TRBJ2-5	TGTGCCAGCAGCGTTACCGGGACAGAAGAGACCCAGTACTTC	CASSVTGTEETQYF
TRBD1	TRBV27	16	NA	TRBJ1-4	TGTGCCAGCAGTTCCCGGACAGGGGGGAGCCGTGAAAAACTGTTTTTT	CASSSRTGGSREKLFF
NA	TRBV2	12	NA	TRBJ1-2	TGTGCCAGCAAGGACACAGACTATGGCTACACCTTC	CASKDTDYGYTF
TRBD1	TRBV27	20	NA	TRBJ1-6	TGTGCCAGCAGAAGACCCGGGACAGTGGTAGCTGGCTCCTATAATTCACCCCTCCACTTT	CASRRPGTVVAGSYNSPLHF
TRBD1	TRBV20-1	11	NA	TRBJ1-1	TGCAGTGCGGCACAGGGGTTGTTGGCTTTCTTT	CSAAQGLLAFF
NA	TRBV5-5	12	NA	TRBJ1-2	TGTGCCAGCAGCTTGGGTAGCTATGGCTACACCTTC	CASSLGSYGYTF
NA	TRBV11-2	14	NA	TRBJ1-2	TGTGCCAGCAGCTTAGCCCGCGGGGGATATGGCTACACCTTC	CASSLARGGYGYTF
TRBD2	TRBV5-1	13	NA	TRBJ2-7	TGCGCCAGCAGCTGGGGGGGAACCTACGAGCAGTACTTC	CASSWGGTYEQYF
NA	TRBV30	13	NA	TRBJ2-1	TGTGCCTGGACAGTGACCCGGCAGGGTGAGCAGTTCTTC	CAWTVTRQGEQFF
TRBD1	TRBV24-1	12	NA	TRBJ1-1	TGTGCCACCAGTGCGGAGGACAGGAAAGCTTTCTTT	CATSAEDRKAFF
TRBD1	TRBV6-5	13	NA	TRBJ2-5	TGTGCCAGCCGCGGGACAGGTCAAGAGACCCAGTACTTC	CASRGTGQETQYF
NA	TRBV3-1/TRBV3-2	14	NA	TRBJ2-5	TGTGCCAGCAGCCAAGATGTACAGGGAGAGACCCAGTACTTC	CASSQDVQGETQYF
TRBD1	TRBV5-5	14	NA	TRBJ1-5	TGTGCCAGCAGGCGGGACAGGGGAGCGGAGCCCCAGCATTTT	CASRRDRGAEPQHF
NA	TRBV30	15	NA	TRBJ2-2	TGTGCCTGGCAAGGGGCCCCGCAGGACACCGGGGAGCTGTTTTTT	CAWQGAPQDTGELFF
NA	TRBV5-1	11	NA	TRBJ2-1	TGCGCCAGCAGCCCGAGGGATGAGCAGTTCTTC	CASSPRDEQFF
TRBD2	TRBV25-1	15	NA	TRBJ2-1	TGTGCCAGCAGCGCACCGGGACTAGCGGGAGCGGGACAGTTCTTC	CASSAPGLAGAGQFF
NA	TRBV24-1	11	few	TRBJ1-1	TGTGCCACCAGTGCAGGGACTGAAGCTTTCTTT	CATSAGTEAFF
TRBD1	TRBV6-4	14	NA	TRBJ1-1	TGTGCCAGCAGCGAGACAGGGCTGAACACTGAAGCTTTCTTT	CASSETGLNTEAFF
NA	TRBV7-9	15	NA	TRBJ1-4	TGTGCCAGCAGCCCGCGGACAGACGGAAGGGAAAAACTGTTTTTT	CASSPRTDGREKLFF
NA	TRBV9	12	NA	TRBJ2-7	TGTGCCAGCAGCGTACTCGGGTCCGAGCAGTACTTC	CASSVLGSEQYF
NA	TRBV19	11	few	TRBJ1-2	TGTGTCACTCGTCGGGGTGAAGGCTACACCTTC	CVTRRGEGYTF
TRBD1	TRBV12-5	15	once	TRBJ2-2	TGTGCTAGTGGTTTGGGACAGGGGGCGGGCGGGGAGCTGTTTTTT	CASGLGQGAGGELFF
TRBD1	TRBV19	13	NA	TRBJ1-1	TGTGCCAGTAGTCTGGGACAGGGGACTGAAGCTTTCTTT	CASSLGQGTEAFF
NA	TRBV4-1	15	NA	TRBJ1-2	TGCGCCAGCAGCCAAGATTGGGGAGTATTGGGGGGCTACACCTTC	CASSQDWGVLGGYTF
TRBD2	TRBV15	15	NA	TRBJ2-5	TGTGCCACCAGCAGAGACCCGGGGGGTCAAGAGACCCAGTACTTC	CATSRDPGGQETQYF
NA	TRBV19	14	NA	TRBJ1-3	TGTGCCAGTAGTATAGACCCAGGGGGAAACACCATATATTTT	CASSIDPGGNTIYF
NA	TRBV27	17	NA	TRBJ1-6	TGTGCCAGCAGTTTATCGCCCGGACAATCCTATAATTCACCCCTCCACTTT	CASSLSPGQSYNSPLHF
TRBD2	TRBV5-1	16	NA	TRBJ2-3	TGCGCCAGCAGCTTGGGTGCGCGGGAGGGAACAGATACGCAGTATTTT	CASSLGAREGTDTQYF
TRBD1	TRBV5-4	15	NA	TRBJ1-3	TGTGCCAGCAGCTTAGGCCAGGGGGGTGGAAACACCATATATTTT	CASSLGQGGGNTIYF
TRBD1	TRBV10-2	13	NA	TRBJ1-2	TGCGCCAGCAGCGACAGGGCCTCCTATGGCTACACCTTC	CASSDRASYGYTF
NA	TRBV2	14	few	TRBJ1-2	TGTGCCAGCACCTCCAGAGGACAGTCCTATGGCTACACCTTC	CASTSRGQSYGYTF
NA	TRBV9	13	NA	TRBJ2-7	TGTGCCAGCAGCGTCTCACAGGGACACGAGCAGTACTTC	CASSVSQGHEQYF
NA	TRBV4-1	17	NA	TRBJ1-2	TGCGCCAGCAGCCAAGTTGTTGTGATAGCCCGGAATTATGGCTACACCTTC	CASSQVVVIARNYGYTF
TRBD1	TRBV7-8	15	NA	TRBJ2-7	TGTGCCAGCAGCTTAGGAGGGGACAGGGGAGGGGAGCAGTACTTC	CASSLGGDRGGEQYF
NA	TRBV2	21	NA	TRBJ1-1	TGTGCCAGCAGCCATACCCTCCAGTGGTCCTCTCCCCCTGGAGGGAACACTGAAGCTTTCTTT	CASSHTLQWSSPPGGNTEAFF